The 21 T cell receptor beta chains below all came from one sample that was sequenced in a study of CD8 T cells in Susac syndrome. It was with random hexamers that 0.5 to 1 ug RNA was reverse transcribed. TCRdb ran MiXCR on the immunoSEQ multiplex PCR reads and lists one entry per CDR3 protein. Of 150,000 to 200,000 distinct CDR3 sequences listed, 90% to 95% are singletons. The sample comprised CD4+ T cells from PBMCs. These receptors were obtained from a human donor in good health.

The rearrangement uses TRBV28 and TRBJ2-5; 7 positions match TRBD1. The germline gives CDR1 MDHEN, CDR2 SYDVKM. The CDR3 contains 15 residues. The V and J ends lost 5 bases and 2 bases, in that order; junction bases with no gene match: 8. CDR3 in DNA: TGTGCCAGCAGTGCACAGGGGCGTCCGCAAGAGACCCAGTACTTC. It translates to CASSAQGRPQETQYF.

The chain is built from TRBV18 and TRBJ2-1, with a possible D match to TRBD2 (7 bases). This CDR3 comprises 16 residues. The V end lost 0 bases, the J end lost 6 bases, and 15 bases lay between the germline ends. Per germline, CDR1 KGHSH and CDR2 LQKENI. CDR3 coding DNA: TGTGCCAGCTCACCACCTGCCCGGGGGGCGGGCAATGAGCAGTTCTTC. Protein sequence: CASSPPARGAGNEQFF.

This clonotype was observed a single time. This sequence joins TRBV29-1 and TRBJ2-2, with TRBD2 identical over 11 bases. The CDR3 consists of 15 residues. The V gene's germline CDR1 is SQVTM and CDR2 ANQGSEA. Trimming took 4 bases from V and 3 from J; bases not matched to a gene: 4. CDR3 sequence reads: CSVALAGGYTGELFF. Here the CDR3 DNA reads TGCAGCGTTGCCCTAGCGGGAGGCTACACCGGGGAGCTGTTTTTT.

The CDR3 region is CASSPGTGGGTEAFF. The CDR3 DNA is TGCGCCAGCAGCCCAGGGACAGGGGGCGGTACTGAAGCTTTCTTT. The chain employs TRBV5-1 and TRBJ1-1; TRBD1 aligns across 12 bases. The junction had 6 bases not matched to a gene; V was cut back by 4 bases and J by 5 bases. CDR1 is SGHRS, CDR2 YFSETQ, per germline. The CDR3 has 15 amino acids.

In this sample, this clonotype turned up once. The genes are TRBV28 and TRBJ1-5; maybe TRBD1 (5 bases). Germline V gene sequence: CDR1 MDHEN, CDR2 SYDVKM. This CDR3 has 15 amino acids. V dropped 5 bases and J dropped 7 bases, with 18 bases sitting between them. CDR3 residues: CASSPMRGGWQPQHF. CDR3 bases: TGTGCCAGCAGTCCAATGAGGGGTGGCTGGCAGCCCCAGCATTTT.

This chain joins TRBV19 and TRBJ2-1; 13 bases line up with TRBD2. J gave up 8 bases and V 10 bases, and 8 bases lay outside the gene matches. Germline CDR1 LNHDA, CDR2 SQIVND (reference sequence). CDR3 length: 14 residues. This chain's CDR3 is CATSGTSGVDEQFF. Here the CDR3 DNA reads TGTGCCACCTCCGGGACTAGCGGGGTAGATGAGCAGTTCTTC.

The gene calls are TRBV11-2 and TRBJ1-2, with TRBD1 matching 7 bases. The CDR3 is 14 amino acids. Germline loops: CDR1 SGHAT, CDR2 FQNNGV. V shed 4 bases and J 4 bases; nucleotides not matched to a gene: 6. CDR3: CASSSSGGSYGYTF. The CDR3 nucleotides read TGTGCCAGCAGCTCTTCAGGGGGGAGCTATGGCTACACCTTC.

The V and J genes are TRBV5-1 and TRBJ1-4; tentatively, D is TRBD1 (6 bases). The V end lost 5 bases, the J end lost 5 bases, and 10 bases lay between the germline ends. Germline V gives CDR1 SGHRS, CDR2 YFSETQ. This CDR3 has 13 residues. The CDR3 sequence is CASRDSWNEKLFF. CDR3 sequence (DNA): TGCGCCAGCAGGGACAGTTGGAATGAAAAACTGTTTTTT.

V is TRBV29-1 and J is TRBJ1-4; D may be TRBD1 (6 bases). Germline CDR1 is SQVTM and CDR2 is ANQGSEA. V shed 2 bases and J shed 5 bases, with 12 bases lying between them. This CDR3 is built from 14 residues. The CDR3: CSVESDTGNEKLFF. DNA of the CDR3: TGCAGCGTTGAAAGTGACACAGGGAATGAAAAACTGTTTTTT.

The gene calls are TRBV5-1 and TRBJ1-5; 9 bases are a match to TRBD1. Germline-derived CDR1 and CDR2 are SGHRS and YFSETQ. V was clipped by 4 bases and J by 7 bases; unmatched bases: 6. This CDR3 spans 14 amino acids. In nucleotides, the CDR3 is TGCGCCAGCAGCCCAGGGACAGGGTGGCAGCCCCAGCATTTT. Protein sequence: CASSPGTGWQPQHF. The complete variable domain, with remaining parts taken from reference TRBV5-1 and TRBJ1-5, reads KAGVTQTPRYLIKTRGQQVTLSCSPISGHRSVSWYQQTPGQGLQFLFEYFSETQRNKGNFPGRFSGRQFSNSRSEMNVSTLELGDSALYLCASSPGTGWQPQHFGDGTRLSIL.

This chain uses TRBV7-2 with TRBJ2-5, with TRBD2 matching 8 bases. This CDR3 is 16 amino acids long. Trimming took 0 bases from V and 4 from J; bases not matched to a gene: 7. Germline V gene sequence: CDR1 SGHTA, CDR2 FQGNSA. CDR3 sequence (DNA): TGTGCCAGCAGCTTAGCTTCCGGGGGGGGAGGAGAGACCCAGTACTTC. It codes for CASSLASGGGGETQYF.

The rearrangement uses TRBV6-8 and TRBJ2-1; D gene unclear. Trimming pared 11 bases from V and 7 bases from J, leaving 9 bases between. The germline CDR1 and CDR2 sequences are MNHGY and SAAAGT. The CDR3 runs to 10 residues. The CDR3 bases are TGTGCCCCCCGGCTGAATGAGCAGTTCTTC. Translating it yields CAPRLNEQFF.

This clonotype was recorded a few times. CDR3 residues: CASSPGRLGANVLTF. Here the CDR3 DNA reads TGTGCCAGCAGCCCCGGCAGGCTTGGGGCCAACGTCCTGACTTTC. The J gene is TRBJ2-6, the V gene TRBV7-3; no firm D call. Germline CDR1 is SGHTA and CDR2 is FQGTGA. The CDR3 has 15 residues. V lost 5 bases and J 3 bases, leaving 11 bases between the germline ends.

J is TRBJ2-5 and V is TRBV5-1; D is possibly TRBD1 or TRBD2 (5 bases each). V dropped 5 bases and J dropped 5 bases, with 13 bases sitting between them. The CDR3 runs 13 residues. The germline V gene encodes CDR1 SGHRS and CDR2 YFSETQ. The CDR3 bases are TGCGCCAGCAGTTTCCCGGGGCAGGAGACCCAGTACTTC. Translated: CASSFPGQETQYF. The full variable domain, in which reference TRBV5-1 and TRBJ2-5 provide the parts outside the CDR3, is KAGVTQTPRYLIKTRGQQVTLSCSPISGHRSVSWYQQTPGQGLQFLFEYFSETQRNKGNFPGRFSGRQFSNSRSEMNVSTLELGDSALYLCASSFPGQETQYFGPGTRLLVL.

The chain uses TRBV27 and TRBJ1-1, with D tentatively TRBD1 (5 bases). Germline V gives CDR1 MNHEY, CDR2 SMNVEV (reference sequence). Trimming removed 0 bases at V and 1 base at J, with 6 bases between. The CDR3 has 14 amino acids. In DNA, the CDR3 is TGTGCCAGCAGTTTATCGGGGGGGAACACTGAAGCTTTCTTT. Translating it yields CASSLSGGNTEAFF.

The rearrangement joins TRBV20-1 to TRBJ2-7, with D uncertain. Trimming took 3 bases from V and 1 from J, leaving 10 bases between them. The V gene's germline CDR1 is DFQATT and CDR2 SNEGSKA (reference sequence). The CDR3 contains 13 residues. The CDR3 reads CSARDDTSYEQYF. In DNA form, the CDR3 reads TGCAGTGCTAGGGACGACACATCCTACGAGCAGTACTTC.

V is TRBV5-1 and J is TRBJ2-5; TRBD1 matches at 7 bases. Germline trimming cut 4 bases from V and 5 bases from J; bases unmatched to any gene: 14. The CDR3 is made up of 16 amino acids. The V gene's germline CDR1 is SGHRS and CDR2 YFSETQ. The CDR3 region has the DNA TGCGCCAGCAGCACCTTGACAGGGTCGATGTCGGAGACCCAGTACTTC. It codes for CASSTLTGSMSETQYF.

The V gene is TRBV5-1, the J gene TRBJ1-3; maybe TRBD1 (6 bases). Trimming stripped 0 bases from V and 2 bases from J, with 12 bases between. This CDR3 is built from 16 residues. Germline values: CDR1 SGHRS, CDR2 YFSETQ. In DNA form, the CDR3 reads TGCGCCAGCAGCTTGGGAGGGGGATCCACTGGAAACACCATATATTTT. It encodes CASSLGGGSTGNTIYF.

CDR3 protein: CASSQDDRGLYNEQFF. The CDR3 DNA sequence: TGCGCCAGCAGCCAAGATGACAGGGGGCTCTACAATGAGCAGTTCTTC. This rearrangement joins TRBV4-3 to TRBJ2-1; 10 bases are a match to TRBD1. The V gene end was trimmed by 0 bases and the J gene end by 3 bases; junction bases not matched to a gene: 2. The CDR3 runs 16 residues. Germline assignment: CDR1 LGHNA and CDR2 YSLEER.

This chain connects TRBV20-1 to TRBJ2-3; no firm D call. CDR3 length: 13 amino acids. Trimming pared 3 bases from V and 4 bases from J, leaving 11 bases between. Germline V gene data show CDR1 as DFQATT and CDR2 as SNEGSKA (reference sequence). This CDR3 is CSARPSKADTQYF. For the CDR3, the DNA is TGCAGTGCTAGGCCGTCGAAGGCAGATACGCAGTATTTT.

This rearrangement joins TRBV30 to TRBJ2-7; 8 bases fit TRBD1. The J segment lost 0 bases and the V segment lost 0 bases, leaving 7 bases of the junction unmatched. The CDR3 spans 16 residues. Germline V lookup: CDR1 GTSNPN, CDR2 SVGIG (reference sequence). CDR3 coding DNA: TGTGCCTGGAGTGTGGGGCGGACAGGGAGCTCCTACGAGCAGTACTTC. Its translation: CAWSVGRTGSSYEQYF.